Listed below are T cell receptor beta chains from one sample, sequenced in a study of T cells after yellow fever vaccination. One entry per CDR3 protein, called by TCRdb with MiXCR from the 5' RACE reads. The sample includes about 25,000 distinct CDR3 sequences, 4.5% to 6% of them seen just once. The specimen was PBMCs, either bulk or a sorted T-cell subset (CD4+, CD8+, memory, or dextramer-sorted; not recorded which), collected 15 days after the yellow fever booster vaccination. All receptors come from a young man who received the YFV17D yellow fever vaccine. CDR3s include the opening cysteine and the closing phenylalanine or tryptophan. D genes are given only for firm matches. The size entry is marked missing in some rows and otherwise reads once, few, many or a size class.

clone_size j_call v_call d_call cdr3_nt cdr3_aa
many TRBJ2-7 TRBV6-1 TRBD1 TGTGCCAGCCGGGACAGGAGCTACGAGCAGTACTTC CASRDRSYEQYF
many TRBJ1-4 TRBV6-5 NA TGTGCCAGCAGTTACACCTCAGGGGCAGTTGAAAAACTGTTTTTT CASSYTSGAVEKLFF
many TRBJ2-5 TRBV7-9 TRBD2 TGTGCCAGCAGCTTATCGGGACTAGCGGAAGAGACCCAGTACTTC CASSLSGLAEETQYF
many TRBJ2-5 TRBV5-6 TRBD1 TGTGCCAGCAGCTTGGCTAGACAGGGTCAAGAGACCCAGTACTTC CASSLARQGQETQYF
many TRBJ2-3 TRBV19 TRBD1 TGTGCCAGTAGTAGACAGGGTACGCAGTATTTT CASSRQGTQYF
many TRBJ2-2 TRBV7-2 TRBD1 TGTGCCAGCAGCTTAGTGGGACAGGGCACCGGGGAGCTGTTTTTT CASSLVGQGTGELFF
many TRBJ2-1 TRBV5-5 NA TGTGCCAGCAGCTTTCGTGGGACACCGAACTACAATGAGCAGTTCTTC CASSFRGTPNYNEQFF
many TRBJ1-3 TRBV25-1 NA TGTGCCAGCAGTGCCCGGGACCCCCGAAACACCATATATTTT CASSARDPRNTIYF
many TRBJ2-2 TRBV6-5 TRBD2 TGTGCCAGCAGTTACTCGCCCGCGGGAGGACAAACCGGGGAGCTGTTTTTT CASSYSPAGGQTGELFF
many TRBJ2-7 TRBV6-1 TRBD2 TGTGCCAGCAGTGGTGATAGCGGGAGGCCCTACGAGCAGTACTTC CASSGDSGRPYEQYF
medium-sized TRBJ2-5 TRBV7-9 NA TGTGCCAGCAGCTTAGCGTACTCGGGCCGCCCAGAGACCCAGTACTTC CASSLAYSGRPETQYF
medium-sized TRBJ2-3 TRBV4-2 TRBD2 TGTGCCAGCAGCCAAGATTCGGCTAGCGGTGCAGATACGCAGTATTTT CASSQDSASGADTQYF
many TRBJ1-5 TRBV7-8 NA TGTGCCAGCAGTCCTCGGACAGTTAATCAGCCCCAGCATTTT CASSPRTVNQPQHF
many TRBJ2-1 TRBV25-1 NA TGTGCCAGCCTCGAATTGGGGAGGCAGTTCTTC CASLELGRQFF
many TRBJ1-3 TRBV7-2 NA TGTGCCAGCAGCTTAGCCCGGGACAAAGGAAACACCATATATTTT CASSLARDKGNTIYF
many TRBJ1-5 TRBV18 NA TGTGCCAGCTCAGCTAATAGCAATCAGCCCCAGCATTTT CASSANSNQPQHF
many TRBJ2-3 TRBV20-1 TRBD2 TGCAGTGCCTCATCGGGACTAGCGGAGTGGCCCGATACGCAGTATTTT CSASSGLAEWPDTQYF
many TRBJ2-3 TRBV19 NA TGTGCCAGTAGTATCTTCGGGCCCGTCTCGCCAGATACGCAGTATTTT CASSIFGPVSPDTQYF
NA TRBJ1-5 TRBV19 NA TGTGCCAGTAGTATTCGGGATGGGCCCTATAATCAGCCCCAGCATTTT CASSIRDGPYNQPQHF
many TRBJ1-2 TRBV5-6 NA TGTGCCAGCAGCCCACGGGTTGGGGGCTACACCTTC CASSPRVGGYTF
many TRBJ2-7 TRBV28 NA TGTGCCAGCAGCCCAGATCCCGGGACGAACTCCTACGAGCAGTACTTC CASSPDPGTNSYEQYF
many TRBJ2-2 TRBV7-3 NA TGTGCCAGGATCGGGACCGAGAACACCGGGGAGCTGTTTTTT CARIGTENTGELFF
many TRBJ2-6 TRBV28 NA TGTGCCAGCAGTTCCTTTGATGGGGCCAACGTCCTGACTTTC CASSSFDGANVLTF